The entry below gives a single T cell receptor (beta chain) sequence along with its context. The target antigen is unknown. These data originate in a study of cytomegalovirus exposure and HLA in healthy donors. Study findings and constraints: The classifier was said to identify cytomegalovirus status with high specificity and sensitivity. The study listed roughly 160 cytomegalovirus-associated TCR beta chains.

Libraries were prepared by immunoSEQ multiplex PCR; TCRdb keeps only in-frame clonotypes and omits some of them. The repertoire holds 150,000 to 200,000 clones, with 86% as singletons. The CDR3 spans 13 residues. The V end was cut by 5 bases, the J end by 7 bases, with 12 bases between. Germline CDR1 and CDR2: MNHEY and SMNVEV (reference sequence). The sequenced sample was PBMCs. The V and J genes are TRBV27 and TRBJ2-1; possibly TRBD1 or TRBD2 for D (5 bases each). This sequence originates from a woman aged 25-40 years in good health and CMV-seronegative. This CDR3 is CASSRRGENEQFF. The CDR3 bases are TGTGCCAGCAGTCGTCGAGGGGAGAATGAGCAGTTCTTC.